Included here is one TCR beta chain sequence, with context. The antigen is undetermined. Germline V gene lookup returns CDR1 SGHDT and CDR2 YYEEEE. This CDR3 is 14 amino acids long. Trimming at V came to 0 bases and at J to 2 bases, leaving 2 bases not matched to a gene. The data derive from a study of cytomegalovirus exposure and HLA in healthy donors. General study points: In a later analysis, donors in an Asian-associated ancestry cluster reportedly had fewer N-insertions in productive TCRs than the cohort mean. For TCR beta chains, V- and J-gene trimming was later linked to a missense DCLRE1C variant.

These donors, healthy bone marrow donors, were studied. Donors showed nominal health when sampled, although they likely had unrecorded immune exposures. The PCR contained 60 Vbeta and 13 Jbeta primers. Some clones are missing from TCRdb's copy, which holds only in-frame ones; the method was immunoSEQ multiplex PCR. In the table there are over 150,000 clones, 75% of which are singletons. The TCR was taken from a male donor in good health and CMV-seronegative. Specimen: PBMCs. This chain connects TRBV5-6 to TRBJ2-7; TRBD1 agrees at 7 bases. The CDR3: CASSLGDRAYEQYF. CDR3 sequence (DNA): TGTGCCAGCAGCTTGGGAGACAGGGCCTACGAGCAGTACTTC.